These 19 T cell receptor beta chains were all obtained from the same sample, sequenced in a study of blood T cell repertoires in COVID-19. Sequencing used immunoSEQ multiplex PCR; TCRdb keeps in-frame clones, though not all of them. The repertoire has about 150,000 clones, approximately 87% of them found once; the top ten carry roughly 1.2%. Sample: PBMCs or T cells enriched from blood (not recorded which). All receptors come from a woman between 25 and 40 years old with acute COVID-19.

The chain has TRBV11-3 and TRBJ2-2; TRBD1 is a possible D gene (5 bases). Trimming left V 6 bases short and J 3 bases short, with 11 bases between. This CDR3 comprises 14 residues. CDR1 and CDR2 from the germline V gene are SGHNT and YENEEA. The DNA of the CDR3 is TGTGCCAGCAGGGTTGAACAGGACACCGGGGAGCTGTTTTTT. Translated, it gives CASRVEQDTGELFF.

The genes are TRBV24-1 and TRBJ2-7; 13 bases are a match to TRBD2. Germline V gene data show CDR1 as KGHDR and CDR2 as SFDVKD. V shed 3 bases, J shed 5 bases, and the junction held 6 bases outside the gene matches. This CDR3 has 16 residues. CDR3 protein: CATSDPGTSGKDEQYF. CDR3 in DNA: TGTGCCACCAGTGATCCCGGGACTAGCGGGAAAGACGAGCAGTACTTC.

On this clone: The same CDR3 arises from other DNA sequences in this sample as well. The chain combines TRBV19 with TRBJ1-2, with 7 nucleotides matching TRBD1. The V gene's germline CDR1 is LNHDA and CDR2 SQIVND (reference sequence). V shed 4 bases and J 4 bases; nucleotides not matched to a gene: 3. The CDR3 is 13 amino acids. CDR3 sequence reads: CASSTRDSYGYTF. The CDR3 bases are TGTGCCAGTAGTACCCGGGACAGCTATGGCTACACCTTC.

Only a few counts were recorded for this clone. The genes are TRBV9 and TRBJ2-1; TRBD1 matches at 8 bases. After removal of 3 bases from V and 4 bases from J, the junction contained 9 bases not matched to a gene. CDR1 is SGDLS and CDR2 is YYNGEE in the germline V gene. The CDR3 contains 16 residues. Written as DNA, the CDR3 is TGTGCCAGCAGCGCGGACCCGGGACAGGAGTACAATGAGCAGTTCTTC. Translated, it gives CASSADPGQEYNEQFF.

This clone has only a few counts. The gene calls are TRBV9 and TRBJ1-1; D not resolved. The length of the CDR3 is 13 residues. V shed 4 bases and J shed 1 base, with 8 bases lying between them. Germline-derived CDR1 and CDR2 are SGDLS and YYNGEE. The CDR3 reads CASSSHPNTEAFF. The CDR3 region has the DNA TGTGCCAGCAGCTCACACCCGAACACTGAAGCTTTCTTT.

CDR3 in DNA: TGTGCCAGCAGTTTATTCTCGGTGAACACCGGGGAGCTGTTTTTT. Protein product: CASSLFSVNTGELFF. The rearrangement uses TRBV27 and TRBJ2-2; D not resolved. Germline assignment: CDR1 MNHEY and CDR2 SMNVEV (reference sequence). Trimming left V 1 base short and J 1 base short, with 7 bases between. This CDR3 contains 15 residues.

V and J are TRBV5-1 and TRBJ1-1, with D hard to call. Trimming cost V 0 bases and J 1 base, with 4 bases left between them. The CDR3 sequence is 13 residues long. Per germline, CDR1 SGHRS and CDR2 YFSETQ. In nucleotides, the CDR3 is TGCGCCAGCAGCTTGGAGCCGAACACTGAAGCTTTCTTT. This encodes CASSLEPNTEAFF.

The count of this clone is one. The V call is TRBV25-1, the J call TRBJ1-2; TRBD1 is a possible D gene (5 bases). V dropped 3 bases and J dropped 8 bases, with 16 bases sitting between them. Germline-derived CDR1 and CDR2 are MGHDK and SYGVNS. CDR3 size: 14 residues. The chain's CDR3 is CASSDPRGSSGYTF. The CDR3 DNA sequence: TGTGCCAGCAGTGACCCAAGGGGATCGTCCGGCTACACCTTC.

The chain has TRBV5-6 and TRBJ2-7; unclear D gene. The V and J ends lost 1 base and 2 bases respectively, with 16 bases between them. Germline V gene sequence: CDR1 SGHDT, CDR2 YYEEEE. This CDR3 is 16 amino acids long. The chain's CDR3 is CASSLLTADSTYEQYF. CDR3 in DNA: TGTGCCAGCAGCTTGCTAACCGCCGATTCTACCTACGAGCAGTACTTC.

V and J are TRBV10-3 and TRBJ2-2, with TRBD1 matching over 7 bases. CDR3 length: 16 amino acids. Germline V gives CDR1 ENHRY, CDR2 SYGVKD. V was pared by 0 bases and J by 3 bases, with 4 bases of the junction left unmatched. The CDR3 DNA reads TGTGCCATCAGTGAGTCGACAGGGATCGACACCGGGGAGCTGTTTTTT. Translated: CAISESTGIDTGELFF.

In regard to this clone: Other DNA variants within this sample encode the same CDR3. This chain uses TRBV10-3 with TRBJ1-5; 8 nucleotides align to TRBD1. V lost 2 bases, J lost 4 bases, and 1 base stayed unmatched. The CDR3 covers 14 residues. Per the germline V gene, CDR1 is ENHRY and CDR2 is SYGVKD. The CDR3 DNA sequence: TGTGCCATCAGTGAGGACAGGGGAAATCAGCCCCAGCATTTT. It codes for CAISEDRGNQPQHF.

This chain uses TRBV7-2 with TRBJ2-5; TRBD2 might be the D (6 bases). The CDR3 spans 16 residues. CDR1 SGHTA and CDR2 FQGNSA come from the germline V gene. The V end lost 5 bases, the J end lost 2 bases, and 18 bases lay between the germline ends. The CDR3 loop is CASSPKKSGLQETQYF. The CDR3 bases are TGTGCCAGCAGCCCAAAGAAGAGCGGACTACAAGAGACCCAGTACTTC.

This chain connects TRBV15 to TRBJ2-1; tentatively, D is TRBD1 (5 bases). CDR1 and CDR2 from the germline V gene are LNHNV and YYDKDF (reference sequence). V shed 0 bases and J shed 8 bases, with 8 bases lying between them. The CDR3 has 13 residues. The CDR3 nucleotides are TGTGCCACCAGCAGAGATTTAGGGGATGAGCAGTTCTTC. It codes for CATSRDLGDEQFF.

This rearrangement joins TRBV5-1 to TRBJ2-7; D is perhaps TRBD2 (6 bases). The CDR3 covers 18 residues. CDR1 SGHRS and CDR2 YFSETQ come from the germline V gene. The V end lost 4 bases, the J end lost 5 bases, and 28 bases lay between the germline ends. This CDR3 is CASSLRFTDGGVAHEQYF. The CDR3 region has the DNA TGCGCCAGCAGCCTACGCTTTACAGACGGGGGAGTTGCCCACGAGCAGTACTTC.

The rearrangement links TRBV19 to TRBJ2-2, with 10 bases lining up with TRBD2. The CDR3 sequence is 16 residues long. CDR1 and CDR2 (germline): LNHDA, SQIVND (reference sequence). The junction had 9 bases not matched to a gene; V was cut back by 5 bases and J by 6 bases. The CDR3 bases are TGTGCCAGTAGTCTCAGGGAAGCGGGAGGGCCCGGGGAGCTGTTTTTT. Residues: CASSLREAGGPGELFF.

J is TRBJ2-1 and V is TRBV5-1; 9 bases are a match to TRBD1. The V segment lost 4 bases and the J segment 7 bases; nucleotides outside the gene matches: 15. CDR1 SGHRS and CDR2 YFSETQ come from the germline V gene. The CDR3 is 17 residues long. CDR3 sequence reads: CASSPLGLGQGKNEQFF. As DNA, the CDR3 is TGCGCCAGCAGCCCCCTGGGGTTGGGACAGGGCAAGAATGAGCAGTTCTTC.

The DNA of the CDR3 is TGTGCCAGCAGTGAAGGGACAGTCAATCAGCCCCAGCATTTT. This gives the protein CASSEGTVNQPQHF. The rearrangement links TRBV6-1 to TRBJ1-5, with TRBD1 as a possible D gene (6 bases). The V end was cut by 1 base, the J end by 3 bases, with 7 bases between. This CDR3 has 14 amino acids. Germline V CDR1 and CDR2: MNHNS, SASEGT.

The chain carries TRBV7-2 and TRBJ2-7, with TRBD2 identical over 13 bases. Germline V gene sequence: CDR1 SGHTA, CDR2 FQGNSA. This CDR3 is 19 amino acids long. Germline trimming cut 3 bases from V and 2 bases from J; bases unmatched to any gene: 13. The CDR3 is CASSFTGLAGEWVPYEQYF. The CDR3 DNA reads as TGTGCCAGCAGCTTTACAGGACTAGCGGGAGAATGGGTACCCTACGAGCAGTACTTC.

V and J are TRBV20-1 and TRBJ2-2; TRBD2 matches 8 bases. This CDR3 spans 14 amino acids. The V and J ends lost 3 bases and 6 bases, in that order; junction bases with no gene match: 6. Germline CDR1 reads DFQATT; CDR2 reads SNEGSKA (reference sequence). The CDR3 nucleotides are TGCAGTGCTAGTCCCGGGAGGGCTCCCGGGGAGCTGTTTTTT. This translates into CSASPGRAPGELFF.